This T cell receptor beta chain was sequenced in a study of T cell responses to AZD1222 COVID-19 vaccine. Method: immunoSEQ multiplex PCR; TCRdb's copy keeps in-frame clones and lacks some. The table records fewer than 200,000 clones, under 95% of them present only once. The CDR3 covers 15 residues. The germline CDR1 and CDR2 sequences are SNHLY and FYNNEI. V was cut by 6 bases and J by 0 bases, with 12 bases left in between. A few counts support this clone. Its antigen remains unidentified. Study-wide findings and caveats: After two AZD1222 doses, spike-specific TCR breadth and depth rose versus day 0. Only six or seven AZD1222 recipients were seropositive at baseline. White British donors predominated, females outnumbered males, and clonal diversity was possibly underestimated.

The receptor was isolated from an adult who received the AZD1222 COVID-19 vaccine. The chain employs TRBV2 and TRBJ1-5, with D possibly being TRBD1 (5 bases). The specimen comprised peripheral blood, sampled 28 days after the second AZD1222 dose. DNA for the CDR3: TGTGCCAGCAGAGAGGGGACTTATAGCAATCAGCCCCAGCATTTT. It yields the protein CASREGTYSNQPQHF.